Listed here is a single T cell receptor (beta chain). Antigen specificity is unknown. This record comes from a study of graft-versus-host responses after intestinal transplantation. Deletions cut 0 bases from V and 4 bases from J, with 13 bases between. From germline, CDR1 is SGDLS and CDR2 YYNGEE. The length of the CDR3 is 15 residues. Using immunoSEQ multiplex PCR, the repertoire was profiled, and TCRdb retains in-frame clones only, with some absent. The sample carries 150,000 or so clones, roughly 91% recorded once. Study-level findings and limits: Detection of GvH clones occurred in recipient marrow, and some had their first appearance in ileum or blood.

This clonotype was obtained from a human donor who received an intestinal transplant. The sample consisted of unstimulated CD4+ T cells sorted from spleen or lymph node cells, taken before intestinal transplant. The V call is TRBV9, the J call TRBJ1-2; no definite D call. In DNA form, the CDR3 reads TGTGCCAGCAGCGTAGGACCACAGATAAGCTATGGCTACACCTTC. It specifies CASSVGPQISYGYTF. The full variable domain, with the rest looked up from reference TRBV9 and TRBJ1-2, is DSGVTQTPKHLITATGQRVTLRCSPRSGDLSVYWYQQSLDQGLQFLIQYYNGEERAKGNILERFSAQQFPDLHSELNLSSLELGDSALYFCASSVGPQISYGYTFGSGTRLTVV.